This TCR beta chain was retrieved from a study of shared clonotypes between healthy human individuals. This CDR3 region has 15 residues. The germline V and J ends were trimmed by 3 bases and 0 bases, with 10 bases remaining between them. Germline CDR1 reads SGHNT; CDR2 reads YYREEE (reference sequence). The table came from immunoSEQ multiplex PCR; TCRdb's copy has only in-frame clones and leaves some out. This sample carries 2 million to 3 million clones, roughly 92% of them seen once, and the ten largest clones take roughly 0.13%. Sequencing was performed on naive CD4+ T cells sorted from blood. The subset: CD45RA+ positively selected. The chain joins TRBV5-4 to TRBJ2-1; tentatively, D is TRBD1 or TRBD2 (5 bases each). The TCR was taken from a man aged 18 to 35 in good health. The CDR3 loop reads CASSWDPSSYNEQFF. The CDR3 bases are TGTGCCAGCAGCTGGGACCCAAGCTCCTACAATGAGCAGTTCTTC.